What follows is one T cell receptor (beta chain) and its context. What it recognizes is unknown. The authors made the TRB cDNA libraries by 5' RACE using UMI labels. TCRdb reanalyzed the 5' RACE reads, giving one entry per CDR3 protein sequence and no DNA. This sample's clone table lists around 63,000 distinct CDR3 sequences. These data are taken from a study of CXCR3-negative and CXCR3-positive naive CD8 T cells. Study results and limitations: Researchers report that CXCR3-positive naive cells carry more hydrophobic TRB CDR3s than CXCR3-negative naive cells.

This TCR was recovered from a human donor in good health. Some clones in this sample may be carry-over from other donors' samples. Material: naive CXCR3+ CD8+ T cells from blood. Subset given: CD45RO-CCR7+CD27+CD95- naive CD8+ T cells expressing CXCR3 (TNR3+).

The chain's CDR3 is CASSLAKEEFAAYNEQFF. The rearrangement joins TRBV5-6 to TRBJ2-1. Germline lookup yields CDR1 SGHDT and CDR2 YYEEEE. The CDR3 has 18 amino acids.